The clone carrying this TCR beta chain was seen a handful of times. The antigen is not known. Sequencing involved patients with CD8+CD57+ cell expansion previously shown by flow cytometry. This sample was taken from a study of CD8+CD57+ T cells in acquired aplastic anemia. TCR beta VDJ combinations and CDR3 sequences were profiled from genomic DNA. Using its own MiXCR run on the reads, TCRdb lists one record per CDR3 protein. This table has approximately 190,000 distinct CDR3 sequences, 48% appearing once. Germline CDR1 and CDR2: KGHDR and SFDVKD. Trimming pared 3 bases from V and 6 bases from J, leaving 8 bases between. CDR3 size: 13 residues. Regarding the study as a whole: Researchers report that around 29 CD8+ CDR3 sequences appeared in both patients and controls.

The clonotype comes from a human donor with aplastic anemia. The V gene is TRBV24-1, the J gene TRBJ2-1; D tentatively fits TRBD1 or TRBD2 (6 bases each). The sequencing input was sorted CD4+, CD8+, or CD8+CD57+ T cells (not recorded which) from PBMCs. For the CDR3, the DNA is TGTGCCACCAGTGATGGGGGGCCCAATGAGCAGTTCTTC. Translating it yields CATSDGGPNEQFF.